This TCR beta chain was captured by sequencing in a study of blood T cells in healthy people across ages. From germline, CDR1 is MNHEY and CDR2 SMNVEV (reference sequence). The ends were cut back, 9 bases at V and 0 bases at J, with 15 bases in the middle. The CDR3 is 16 amino acids. There are a few counts of this clonotype. Its cognate antigen is unknown. It was with a sample-barcoded 5' primer and a J-beta primer mix that a second PCR of about 6 to 12 cycles was run. From the 5' RACE reads, TCRdb called clonotypes with MiXCR, one entry per CDR3 protein. The table has 1.5 million to 1.8 million distinct CDR3 sequences, approximately 43% seen once. Study-wide points: Naive CD4+ cells and diversity were both higher in long-lived donors than in aged donors.

The receptor was derived from a young woman in good health. The chain recombines TRBV27 with TRBJ2-6; maybe TRBD1 (6 bases). The sequencing sample was made of blood. The CDR3 sequence is CARRKTGHSGANVLTF. CDR3 DNA sequence: TGTGCCAGAAGAAAAACAGGGCACTCTGGGGCCAACGTCCTGACTTTC. The full variable domain, rest sourced from reference TRBV27 and TRBJ2-6, is EAQVTQNPRYLITVTGKKLTVTCSQNMNHEYMSWYRQDPGLGLRQIYYSMNVEVTDKGDVPEGYKVSRKEKRNFPLILESPSPNQTSLYFCARRKTGHSGANVLTFGAGSRLTVL.